This T cell receptor beta chain was sequenced in a study of blood T cell repertoires in COVID-19 (dated by TCRdb to 2020 to 2022). Notes on the research overall: Samples from collaborators originated in the United States, Italy and Spain and spanned both the acute and convalescent phases of COVID-19. The sample metadata nearly always contained a de-identified subject ID, COVID-19 status, age in years and sex. The dataset comprised deeply sampled blood TCRbeta repertoires from subjects exposed to, actively infected with, or recovered from COVID-19. HLA class I and class II types, where available, came from metadata supplied by the sample provider rather than from assay-based typing. The prospective study material was composed of cDNA or gDNA derived from T cells, B-cell-depleted T cells, or PBMCs. The samples were drawn from two sources: the first 160 participants of the ongoing ImmuneRACE study, and 1,200 or so subjects contributed by 6 global collaborators. The repertoires were released in a freely available public database intended as a resource for research on the immune response to SARS-CoV-2. Beyond this particular receptor, the publication reports: The quantity of clinical and demographic metadata differed by source and by participant and was supplied without curation.

TCRbeta CDR3 regions were amplified from genomic DNA using the immunoSEQ Assay, a bias-controlled multiplex PCR. Per the original workflow: Within the assay, amplification of reference gene primers was used to estimate how many nucleated cells each sample contained. To quantify the absolute abundance of each unique TCRbeta CDR3 rearrangement, sequence reads were collapsed and filtered. For each sample, productive Simpson clonality was calculated by taking the square root of Simpson's diversity index across productive rearrangements. Sourced from immuneACCESS, this table was stored by TCRdb with only in-frame sequences that have V and J called. A share of the clones is absent; for the studies checked, an unresolved V gene accounts for under half, and the remainder has no known explanation. Clone size and the V and J calls come from that table; the DNA yielded D and trimming. A total of around 160,000 clones appear in this sample, approximately 95% of them only once. Roughly 1.9% of the sample lies in the top ten.

One collaborating source in Seattle enrolled patients while the patients were actively infected and followed the patients over time throughout the course of disease. Whole blood was collected in K2EDTA tubes by collaborating institutions according to the institutions' own protocols. For TCRbeta analysis, collaborators shipped samples in one of three forms: frozen whole blood, isolated PBMCs, or DNA extracted from either of those sample types. As for this clone: The target of this receptor is not known. There are no base qualities to consult, and no much larger clone falls within one base.

The V and J ends are trimmed by 0 bases and 7 bases, leaving 14 bases between them. From a lookup of the germline V gene (reference sequence), CDR1 and CDR2 are SGHNT and YYREEE. The CDR3, cysteine through phenylalanine, is 16 amino acids long. This entry keeps only the CDR3 DNA: 48 bases, framed from base 1. The chain joins TRBV5-4 to TRBJ1-6; the D gene is possibly TRBD1, with 5 bases matching. The clonotype comes from a woman aged 55-69 years with COVID-19, enrolled during active disease. Sequenced input: peripheral blood. The DNA is as follows: TGTGCCAGCAGCTTGGCTCAGGGCCCAAGGAATTCACCCCTCCACTTT. Protein translation: CASSLAQGPRNSPLHF.